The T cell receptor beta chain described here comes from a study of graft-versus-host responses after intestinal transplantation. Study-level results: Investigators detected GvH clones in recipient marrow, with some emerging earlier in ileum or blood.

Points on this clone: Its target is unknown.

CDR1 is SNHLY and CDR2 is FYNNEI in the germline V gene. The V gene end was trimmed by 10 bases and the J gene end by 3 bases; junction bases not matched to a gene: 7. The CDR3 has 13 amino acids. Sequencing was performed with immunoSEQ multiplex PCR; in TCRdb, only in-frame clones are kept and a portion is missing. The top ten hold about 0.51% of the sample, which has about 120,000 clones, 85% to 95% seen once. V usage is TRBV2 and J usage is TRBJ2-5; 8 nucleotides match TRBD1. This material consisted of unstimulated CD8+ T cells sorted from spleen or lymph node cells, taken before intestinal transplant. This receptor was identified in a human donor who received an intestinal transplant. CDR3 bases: TGTGCCACAGACAGGGGTCCCGAAGAGACCCAGTACTTC. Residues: CATDRGPEETQYF.